This is a list of T cell receptor beta chains from one sample in a study of blood T cell repertoires in COVID-19. Only in-frame clones appear in the TCRdb table, and some are missing; sequencing was by immunoSEQ multiplex PCR. The table shows about 360,000 clones, with around 87% occurring only once. Material for sequencing was peripheral blood. The source of these receptors is a human donor in a cohort sampled during active COVID-19. Both conserved end residues are part of each CDR3. A D gene is named only where the DNA matches it firmly.

j_gene: TRBJ2-7; v_gene: TRBV24-1; d_gene: TRBD1; CDR3aa: CATSEGGQASPDEQYF
j_gene: TRBJ2-1; v_gene: TRBV15; d_gene: TRBD2; CDR3aa: CATSRDWEGIPLNEQFF
j_gene: TRBJ2-5; v_gene: TRBV27; d_gene: TRBD1; CDR3aa: CASRDQGAGETQYF
j_gene: TRBJ2-6; v_gene: TRBV15; d_gene: -; CDR3aa: CATSRVKGTGANVLTF
j_gene: TRBJ2-1; v_gene: TRBV7-9; d_gene: -; CDR3aa: CASSARGLEQFF
j_gene: TRBJ2-1; v_gene: TRBV19; d_gene: TRBD2; CDR3aa: CASRPRRGSENEQFF
j_gene: TRBJ2-1; v_gene: TRBV19; d_gene: -; CDR3aa: CASSIIGGGGYNEQFF
j_gene: TRBJ1-4; v_gene: TRBV2; d_gene: -; CDR3aa: CASSGWGQGYNEKLFF
j_gene: TRBJ1-3; v_gene: TRBV28; d_gene: TRBD1; CDR3aa: CASSLSAGGRGNTIYF
j_gene: TRBJ2-6; v_gene: TRBV28; d_gene: -; CDR3aa: CASLSGANVLTF
j_gene: TRBJ2-1; v_gene: TRBV5-1; d_gene: -; CDR3aa: CASSVESGLLNNEQFF
j_gene: TRBJ2-1; v_gene: TRBV30; d_gene: -; CDR3aa: CAWSAYNEQFF
j_gene: TRBJ2-7; v_gene: TRBV12-3/TRBV12-4; d_gene: -; CDR3aa: CASSHRAAYEQYF
j_gene: TRBJ2-7; v_gene: TRBV5-8; d_gene: TRBD2; CDR3aa: CASSLWAGRGASYEQYF
j_gene: TRBJ2-3; v_gene: TRBV29-1; d_gene: -; CDR3aa: CSLRLGTDTQYF
j_gene: TRBJ2-3; v_gene: TRBV10-3; d_gene: -; CDR3aa: CAISESIRGTRTDTQYF
j_gene: TRBJ1-5; v_gene: TRBV4-2; d_gene: TRBD1; CDR3aa: CASSHRDRGLTSNQPQHF
j_gene: TRBJ2-2; v_gene: TRBV28; d_gene: TRBD2; CDR3aa: CASSCYREAPQNTGELFF
j_gene: TRBJ1-4; v_gene: TRBV19; d_gene: TRBD1; CDR3aa: CASKDRVEEKLFF
j_gene: TRBJ2-3; v_gene: TRBV6-1; d_gene: TRBD1; CDR3aa: CASSEAPGTGTDTQYF
j_gene: TRBJ1-2; v_gene: TRBV28; d_gene: -; CDR3aa: CASTRHDGYTF
j_gene: TRBJ1-1; v_gene: TRBV6-5; d_gene: TRBD1; CDR3aa: CASSRDSVNTEAFF
j_gene: TRBJ1-2; v_gene: TRBV5-6; d_gene: TRBD1; CDR3aa: CASKQGLNYGYTF
j_gene: TRBJ2-5; v_gene: TRBV18; d_gene: -; CDR3aa: CASHVGGWETQYF
j_gene: TRBJ2-2; v_gene: TRBV7-9; d_gene: TRBD1; CDR3aa: CASRVPGQGIIGNTGELFF
j_gene: TRBJ1-1; v_gene: TRBV5-1; d_gene: -; CDR3aa: CASSLAKGVPAEAFF
j_gene: TRBJ2-7; v_gene: TRBV7-9; d_gene: TRBD1; CDR3aa: CASSLATGGREQYF
j_gene: TRBJ2-4; v_gene: TRBV27; d_gene: TRBD1; CDR3aa: CASSFSGGGKNIQYF
j_gene: TRBJ2-2; v_gene: TRBV21-1; d_gene: -; CDR3aa: CASINRSGTGELFF
j_gene: TRBJ1-1; v_gene: TRBV10-3; d_gene: -; CDR3aa: CAITPDRNTEAFF
j_gene: TRBJ2-6; v_gene: TRBV7-2; d_gene: -; CDR3aa: CASSTNYRSGANVLTF
j_gene: TRBJ2-7; v_gene: TRBV30; d_gene: TRBD2; CDR3aa: CAWSVPESGTSSYEQYF
j_gene: TRBJ2-7; v_gene: TRBV5-5; d_gene: -; CDR3aa: CASSRTLPSSYEQYF
j_gene: TRBJ2-3; v_gene: TRBV9; d_gene: -; CDR3aa: CASSIQAALRTDTQYF
j_gene: TRBJ1-4; v_gene: TRBV4-1; d_gene: -; CDR3aa: CASSRERRIFNEKLFF
j_gene: TRBJ1-2; v_gene: TRBV5-8; d_gene: -; CDR3aa: CASSLEWGRTINYGYTF
j_gene: TRBJ2-3; v_gene: TRBV2; d_gene: -; CDR3aa: CATARITPEDTQYF
j_gene: TRBJ2-3; v_gene: TRBV30; d_gene: TRBD1; CDR3aa: CACPDRASTDTQYF
j_gene: TRBJ2-7; v_gene: TRBV9; d_gene: -; CDR3aa: CASSVDPGVSYEQYF
j_gene: TRBJ1-1; v_gene: TRBV19; d_gene: TRBD1; CDR3aa: CASSVGQGVAEAFF
j_gene: TRBJ1-2; v_gene: TRBV5-5; d_gene: -; CDR3aa: CASSLGRSTYYGYTF
j_gene: TRBJ2-5; v_gene: TRBV10-3; d_gene: TRBD1; CDR3aa: CAIRTGGRGETQYF
j_gene: TRBJ2-7; v_gene: TRBV27; d_gene: TRBD2; CDR3aa: CASKGYGEREGYEQYF
j_gene: TRBJ1-2; v_gene: TRBV28; d_gene: -; CDR3aa: CASSNSFSLSFYGYTF
j_gene: TRBJ2-1; v_gene: TRBV5-6; d_gene: -; CDR3aa: CASSLVTEARNNEQFF
j_gene: TRBJ2-1; v_gene: TRBV7-3; d_gene: TRBD2; CDR3aa: CASSSWGGPYNEQFF
j_gene: TRBJ1-3; v_gene: TRBV18; d_gene: TRBD1; CDR3aa: CASSPDSDRDGNTIYF
j_gene: TRBJ2-3; v_gene: TRBV27; d_gene: -; CDR3aa: CASSFSIGEGTDTQYF
j_gene: TRBJ2-7; v_gene: TRBV2; d_gene: -; CDR3aa: CASSRERVEQYF
j_gene: TRBJ2-1; v_gene: TRBV7-9; d_gene: TRBD1; CDR3aa: CASSRPGTGKEQFF
j_gene: TRBJ2-1; v_gene: TRBV29-1; d_gene: -; CDR3aa: CSVVQGPYNEQFF
j_gene: TRBJ1-4; v_gene: TRBV10-3; d_gene: -; CDR3aa: CAIRGAGTNEKLFF
j_gene: TRBJ1-4; v_gene: TRBV5-8; d_gene: -; CDR3aa: CASSLGHRSSYEKLFF
j_gene: TRBJ2-3; v_gene: TRBV19; d_gene: TRBD2; CDR3aa: CASSIGREGADTQYF
j_gene: TRBJ2-6; v_gene: TRBV27; d_gene: TRBD1; CDR3aa: CASSPGTGSSGANVLTF